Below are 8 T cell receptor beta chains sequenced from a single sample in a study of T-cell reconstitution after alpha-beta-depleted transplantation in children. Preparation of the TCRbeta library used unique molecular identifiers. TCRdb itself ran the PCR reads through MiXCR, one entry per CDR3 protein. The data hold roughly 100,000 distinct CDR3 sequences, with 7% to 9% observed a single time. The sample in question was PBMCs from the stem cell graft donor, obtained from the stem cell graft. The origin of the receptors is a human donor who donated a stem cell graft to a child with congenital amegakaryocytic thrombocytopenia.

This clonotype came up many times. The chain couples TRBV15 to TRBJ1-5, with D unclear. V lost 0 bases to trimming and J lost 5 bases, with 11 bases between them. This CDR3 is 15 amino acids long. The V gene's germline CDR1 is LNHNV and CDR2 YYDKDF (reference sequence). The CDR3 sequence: CATSRDRSPDQPQHF. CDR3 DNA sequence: TGTGCCACCAGCAGAGATCGAAGTCCGGATCAGCCCCAGCATTTT.

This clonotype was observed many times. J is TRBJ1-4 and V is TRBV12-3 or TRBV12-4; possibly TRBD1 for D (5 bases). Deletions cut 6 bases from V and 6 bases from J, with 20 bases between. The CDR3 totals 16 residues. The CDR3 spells CASSPPGGRSHEKLFF. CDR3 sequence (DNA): TGTGCCAGCAGCCCCCCGGGGGGGAGATCCCATGAAAAACTGTTTTTT.

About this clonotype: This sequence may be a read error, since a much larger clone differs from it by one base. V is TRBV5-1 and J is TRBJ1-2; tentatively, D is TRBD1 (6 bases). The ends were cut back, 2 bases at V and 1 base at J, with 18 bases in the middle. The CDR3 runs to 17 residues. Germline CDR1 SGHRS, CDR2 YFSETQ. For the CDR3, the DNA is TGCGCCAGCAGCTTTTCCGGCAGGGGAGGTAGTAACTATGGCTACACCTTC. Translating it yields CASSFSGRGGSNYGYTF.

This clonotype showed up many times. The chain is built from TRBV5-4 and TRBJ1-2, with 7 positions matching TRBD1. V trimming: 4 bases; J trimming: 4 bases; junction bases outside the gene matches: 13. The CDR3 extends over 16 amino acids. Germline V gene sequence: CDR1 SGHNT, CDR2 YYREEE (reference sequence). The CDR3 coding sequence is TGTGCCAGCAGCCTACCACAGGGGAGGTCCTTCTATGGCTACACCTTC. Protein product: CASSLPQGRSFYGYTF.

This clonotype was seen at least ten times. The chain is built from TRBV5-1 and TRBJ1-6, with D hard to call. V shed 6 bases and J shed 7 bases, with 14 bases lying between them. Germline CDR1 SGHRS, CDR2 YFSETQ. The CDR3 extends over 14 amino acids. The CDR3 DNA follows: TGCGCCAGCACCCGAGGTCGGGAGAATTCACCCCTCCACTTT. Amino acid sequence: CASTRGRENSPLHF.

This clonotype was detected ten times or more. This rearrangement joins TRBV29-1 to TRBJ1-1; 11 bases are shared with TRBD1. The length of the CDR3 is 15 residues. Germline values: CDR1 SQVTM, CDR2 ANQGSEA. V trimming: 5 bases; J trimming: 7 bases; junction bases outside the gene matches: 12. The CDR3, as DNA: TGCAGCGTTTCTTTAGGGACAGGGGGTAGGAGTGAAGCTTTCTTT. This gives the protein CSVSLGTGGRSEAFF.

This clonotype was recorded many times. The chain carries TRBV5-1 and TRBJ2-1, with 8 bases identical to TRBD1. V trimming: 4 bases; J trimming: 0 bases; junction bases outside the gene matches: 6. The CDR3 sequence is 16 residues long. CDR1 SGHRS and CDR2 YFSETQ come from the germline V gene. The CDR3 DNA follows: TGCGCCAGCAGCACCGGACAGGGTGGCTCCTACAATGAGCAGTTCTTC. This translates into CASSTGQGGSYNEQFF.

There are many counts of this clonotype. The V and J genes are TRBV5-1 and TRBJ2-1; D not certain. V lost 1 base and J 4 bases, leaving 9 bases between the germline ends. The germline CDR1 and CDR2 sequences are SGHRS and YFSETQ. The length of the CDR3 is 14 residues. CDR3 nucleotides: TGCGCCAGCAGCTTGCGTCAGGAGTACAATGAGCAGTTCTTC. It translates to CASSLRQEYNEQFF.